Below are 5 T cell receptor beta chains sequenced from a single sample in a study of blood T cell repertoires in COVID-19. Some clones are missing from TCRdb's copy, which holds only in-frame ones; the method was immunoSEQ multiplex PCR. The table lists under 200,000 clones, roughly 83% of them singletons. Sequencing was done on a sample of peripheral blood. The receptors were sampled from a woman aged 55-70 years with acute or convalescent COVID-19.

This clone was seen a handful of times. The chain couples TRBV19 to TRBJ1-1; no firm D call. The CDR3 sequence is 13 residues long. In germline, CDR1 is LNHDA, CDR2 SQIVND (reference sequence). Trimming took 8 bases from V and 0 from J, leaving 10 bases between them. The CDR3 nucleotides read TGTGCCAGTTCTAGGTTATTGAACACTGAAGCTTTCTTT. It translates to CASSRLLNTEAFF.

CDR3 coding DNA: TGCAGTGCTAGTCCCGGACAGGTGCCTAACTATGGCTACACCTTC. Amino acids: CSASPGQVPNYGYTF. This chain uses TRBV20-1 with TRBJ1-2; 7 positions agree with TRBD1. V lost 3 bases to trimming and J lost 0 bases; unmatched junction nucleotides: 7. Germline lookup yields CDR1 DFQATT and CDR2 SNEGSKA (reference sequence). This CDR3 region has 15 residues.

The chain has TRBV24-1 and TRBJ2-7; a weak D match, TRBD2 (5 bases). V lost 3 bases and J lost 6, with 14 bases in between. Germline V CDR1 and CDR2: KGHDR, SFDVKD. CDR3 length: 14 residues. CDR3 amino acids: CATSDPRGGSEQYF. The CDR3 DNA sequence: TGTGCCACCAGTGATCCCCGGGGTGGGTCCGAGCAGTACTTC.

The rearrangement uses TRBV5-1 and TRBJ1-2, with D perhaps matching TRBD1 (5 bases). The CDR3 spans 15 residues. V was shortened by 1 base and J by 7 bases, with 17 bases between the two germline ends. The germline V gene has CDR1 SGHRS and CDR2 YFSETQ. The CDR3 DNA is TGCGCCAGCAGCTTGTCGTTAGGGGAAGGTCGTGGCTACACCTTC. Residues: CASSLSLGEGRGYTF.

This chain connects TRBV27 to TRBJ2-7, with TRBD1 matching over 8 bases. From germline, CDR1 is MNHEY and CDR2 SMNVEV (reference sequence). CDR3 length equals 16 residues. Trimming took 2 bases from V and 4 from J; bases not matched to a gene: 10. CDR3 protein: CASSLNPDRGSYEQYF. The CDR3 DNA follows: TGTGCCAGCAGTTTAAACCCTGACAGGGGCAGTTACGAGCAGTACTTC.